This section outlines one T cell receptor beta chain sequence together with its context. This CDR3 has 13 residues. The germline V and J ends were trimmed by 3 bases and 5 bases, with 11 bases remaining between them. CDR1 is SGDLS, CDR2 YYNGEE, per germline. The data stem from a study of cytotoxic CD8 clonotypes in ibrutinib-treated CLL. On the study more broadly: The patients, under 13 relapsed/refractory and fewer than 16 treatment-naive, included about 17 who were IGHV unmutated.

Clones were read by immunoSEQ multiplex PCR, and TCRdb kept only the in-frame ones, dropping some. The sample lists 200,000 to 250,000 clones, 75% to 80% occurring once. The receptor was isolated from a human donor with chronic lymphocytic leukemia. The sample here was PBMCs, taken after 12 months of ibrutinib treatment. The chain uses TRBV9 and TRBJ1-1; D gene ambiguous. For the CDR3, the DNA is TGTGCCAGCAGCGAAGAACTGGGGACTGAAGCTTTCTTT. Its translation is CASSEELGTEAFF.